This T cell receptor (beta chain) stems from a study of cytomegalovirus exposure and HLA in healthy donors. General study results and limits: By HLA locus, TCR association rates varied in a later analysis, with DRB1 showing the most and HLA-C the fewest. In a later analysis, common viral pathogens appeared linked to several of the most significant clusters. The authors excluded some V segments, including TRBV6-2 and TRBV6-3, as indistinguishable. Sequences of the TCR beta chain were said to predict the HLA-A and HLA-B alleles of most subjects accurately.

This clone has just one count. Its cognate antigen is unknown. With 60 Vbeta and 13 Jbeta primers, the PCR was carried out. The data were produced by immunoSEQ multiplex PCR, yet TCRdb's version contains in-frame clones alone and is incomplete. The sample records about 160,000 clones, around 84% being singletons. CDR1 is SGDLS and CDR2 is YYNGEE in the germline V gene. Trimming at V came to 3 bases and at J to 2 bases, leaving 7 bases not matched to a gene. The CDR3 is 18 amino acids. V gene TRBV9 combines with J gene TRBJ2-3; 15 bases are shared with TRBD2. The material sequenced was PBMCs. This clonotype was obtained from a man between 18 and 29 years old in good health and CMV-seropositive. This CDR3 reads CASSEGTSGGPVTDTQYF. The DNA for the CDR3 is TGTGCCAGCAGCGAGGGGACTAGCGGGGGGCCCGTCACAGATACGCAGTATTTT.